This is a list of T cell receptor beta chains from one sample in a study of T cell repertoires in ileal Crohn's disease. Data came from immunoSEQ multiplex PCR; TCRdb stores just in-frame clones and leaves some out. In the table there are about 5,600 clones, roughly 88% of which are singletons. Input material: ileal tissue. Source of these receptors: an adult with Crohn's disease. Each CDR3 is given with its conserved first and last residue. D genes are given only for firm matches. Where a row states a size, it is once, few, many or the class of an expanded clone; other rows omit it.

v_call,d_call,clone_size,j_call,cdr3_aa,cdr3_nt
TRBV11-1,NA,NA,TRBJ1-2,CASSPGQSYGYTF,TGTGCCAGCAGCCCAGGACAGAGTTATGGCTACACCTTC
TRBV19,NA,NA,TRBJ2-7,CASSIGQGSYEQYF,TGTGCCAGTAGTATAGGTCAGGGCTCCTACGAGCAGTACTTC
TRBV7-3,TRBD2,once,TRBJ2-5,CASSLSGGALETQYF,TGTGCCAGCAGCTTAAGCGGGGGGGCCCTAGAGACCCAGTACTTC
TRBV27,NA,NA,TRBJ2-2,CASSFETTNTGELFF,TGTGCCAGCAGTTTCGAGACAACGAACACCGGGGAGCTGTTTTTT
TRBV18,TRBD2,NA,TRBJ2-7,CASSPTSGGLQVYEQYF,TGTGCCAGCTCACCAACTAGCGGGGGCCTCCAGGTTTACGAGCAGTACTTC
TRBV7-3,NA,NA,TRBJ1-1,CASSSTPGTEAFF,TGTGCCAGCAGTTCCACCCCGGGCACTGAAGCTTTCTTT
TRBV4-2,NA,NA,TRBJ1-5,CASSQEAGGGQPQHF,TGTGCCAGCAGCCAAGAGGCAGGAGGCGGTCAGCCCCAGCATTTT
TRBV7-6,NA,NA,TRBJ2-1,CASSLGRSYEQFF,TGTGCCAGCAGCTTAGGACGGAGCTATGAGCAGTTCTTC
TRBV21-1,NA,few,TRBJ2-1,CASSKDGGQCSACNEQFF,TGTGCCAGCAGCAAAGACGGGGGACAGTGCTCGGCGTGCAATGAGCAGTTCTTC
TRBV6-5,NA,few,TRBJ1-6,CASSQTGFNSPLHF,TGTGCCAGCAGTCAAACAGGGTTTAATTCACCCCTCCACTTT
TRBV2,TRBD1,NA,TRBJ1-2,CASNTGVGYTF,TGTGCCAGCAATACAGGGGTCGGCTACACCTTC
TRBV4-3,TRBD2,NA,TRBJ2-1,CASSSRTSGGGLDEQFF,TGCGCCAGCAGCAGCCGGACTAGCGGGGGGGGATTGGATGAGCAGTTCTTC
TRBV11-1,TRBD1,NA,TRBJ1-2,CASSQGASDYGYTF,TGTGCCAGCAGCCAGGGGGCGAGCGACTATGGCTACACCTTC
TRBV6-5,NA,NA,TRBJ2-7,CASSSRGTATYEQYF,TGTGCCAGCAGTTCCCGGGGGACAGCTACCTACGAGCAGTACTTC
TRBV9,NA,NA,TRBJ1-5,CASSLAGVQPQHF,TGTGCCAGCAGCCTGGCAGGGGTTCAGCCCCAGCATTTT
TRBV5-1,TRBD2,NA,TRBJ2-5,CASSARLAEQETQYF,TGCGCCAGCAGCGCGCGACTAGCGGAGCAAGAGACCCAGTACTTC
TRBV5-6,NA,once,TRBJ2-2,CASSLQGPTGELFF,TGTGCCAGCAGCTTGCAGGGCCCCACCGGGGAGCTGTTTTTT
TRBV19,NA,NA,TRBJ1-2,CASSPYIDSNYGYTF,TGTGCCAGTAGTCCTTACATCGATTCGAACTATGGCTACACCTTC
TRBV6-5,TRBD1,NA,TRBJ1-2,CASSYQGQGRSGYTF,TGTGCCAGCAGTTACCAGGGACAGGGGAGGAGTGGCTACACCTTC
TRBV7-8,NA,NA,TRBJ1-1,CASSLSMRGRNTEAFF,TGTGCCAGCAGCTTAAGTATGCGGGGGCGGAACACTGAAGCTTTCTTT